This passage covers 3 T cell receptor beta chains from one sample sequenced in a study of cytotoxic CD8 clonotypes in ibrutinib-treated CLL. The method was immunoSEQ multiplex PCR; TCRdb's version includes in-frame clones alone and lacks a portion of them. Altogether 150,000 or so clones are present, approximately 84% being singletons, with the ten largest covering 3.5% to 5.5%. Material: PBMCs, obtained after 24 months of ibrutinib treatment. Receptors originate from a human donor with chronic lymphocytic leukemia.

The chain carries TRBV7-2 and TRBJ1-2; D is ambiguous. Trimming left V 1 base short and J 7 bases short, with 13 bases between. The CDR3 spans 14 residues. The V gene's germline CDR1 is SGHTA and CDR2 FQGNSA. The CDR3 loop is CASSLEDGTSGYTF. The CDR3 coding sequence is TGTGCCAGCAGCTTAGAGGATGGTACGTCTGGCTACACCTTC.

The chain joins TRBV18 to TRBJ1-1; D may be TRBD1 (5 bases). Per the germline V gene, CDR1 is KGHSH and CDR2 is LQKENI. CDR3 length: 13 amino acids. Trimming left V 10 bases short and J 0 bases short, with 12 bases between. CDR3 DNA sequence: TGTGCCACTTCAGAGACAGTGAACACTGAAGCTTTCTTT. This sequence encodes CATSETVNTEAFF.

This chain joins TRBV10-3 and TRBJ2-1; D call uncertain. V lost 10 bases and J lost 2, with 15 bases in between. Germline values: CDR1 ENHRY, CDR2 SYGVKD. There are 14 residues in the CDR3. This chain's CDR3 is CATSRRGPYNEQFF. The CDR3 bases are TGTGCCACCTCCAGGCGTGGGCCCTACAATGAGCAGTTCTTC.